The present T cell receptor (beta chain) was sequenced within a study of cytomegalovirus exposure and HLA in healthy donors. The study, taken as a whole, reports: Associated with cytomegalovirus, according to the listing, were 170 or so TCR beta chains.

Method: immunoSEQ multiplex PCR; TCRdb's copy keeps in-frame clones and lacks some. The table records around 190,000 clones, about 81% of them present only once. V was pared by 0 bases and J by 4 bases, with 7 bases of the junction left unmatched. This CDR3 spans 16 amino acids. Germline V lookup: CDR1 SGHTA, CDR2 FQGTGA. Of note for this clone: Its antigen is not known.

The material sequenced was PBMCs. The origin of this receptor is a woman aged 25 to 39 in good health and CMV-seronegative. V gene TRBV7-3 combines with J gene TRBJ1-2, with TRBD1 matching 8 bases. CDR3 bases: TGTGCCAGCAGCTTAACCGGACAGGGTGGTGGCTATGGCTACACCTTC. This codes for CASSLTGQGGGYGYTF.